Shown below are 28 T cell receptor beta chains from a single sample sequenced in a study of identical twins. Each CDR3 protein is one row after TCRdb ran MiXCR on the 5' RACE reads. Among fewer than 500,000 distinct CDR3 sequences, 20% to 25% were seen once, and the ten largest hold about 2.7%. Separately, the same data were catalogued under a study of T cells expressing NK-cell markers.

Specimen: CD4+ T cells sorted from blood. Receptors were obtained from a woman between 18 and 29 years old in good health.

The chain joins TRBV6-1 to TRBJ2-1; TRBD2 matches 9 bases. The CDR3 is 17 amino acids. Germline V gene sequence: CDR1 MNHNS, CDR2 SASEGT. V shed 6 bases, J shed 9 bases, and the junction held 18 bases outside the gene matches. CDR3 nucleotide sequence: TGTGCCAGCAGACTACACGGCGCACTAGCGGGCGACGGTGAGCAGTTCTTC. Translated, it gives CASRLHGALAGDGEQFF.

The rearrangement joins TRBV3-1 to TRBJ2-3; 7 nucleotides agree with TRBD2. The CDR3 runs 16 residues. CDR1 is LGHDT, CDR2 YNNKEL, per germline (reference sequence). Trimming cost V 1 base and J 1 base; bases outside gene matches: 5. The CDR3 reads CASSQVKGGRTDTQYF. CDR3 in DNA: TGTGCCAGCAGCCAAGTGAAGGGAGGGCGCACAGATACGCAGTATTTT.

The chain is built from TRBV6-6 and TRBJ1-2; weak D call: TRBD1 (5 bases). The CDR3 runs 13 residues. Germline loops: CDR1 MNHNY, CDR2 SVGAGI (reference sequence). V was clipped by 7 bases and J by 4 bases, with 13 bases between them. CDR3 residues: CASTDRVGYGYTF. For the CDR3, the DNA is TGTGCCAGCACTGACAGAGTGGGCTATGGCTACACCTTC.

CDR3 sequence reads: CASSPPAAGTYNEQFF. In nucleotides, the CDR3 is TGTGCCAGCAGCCCCCCAGCGGCCGGTACCTACAATGAGCAGTTCTTC. This chain joins TRBV9 and TRBJ2-1; a weak D match, TRBD2 (5 bases). From germline, CDR1 is SGDLS and CDR2 YYNGEE. This CDR3 contains 16 residues. Trimming took 4 bases from V and 2 from J, leaving 16 bases between them.

This clonotype was seen only a few times. CDR3 in DNA: TGTGCCAGCTCACTAAACGGGGGGTACAATCAGCCCCAGCATTTT. Protein sequence: CASSLNGGYNQPQHF. J is TRBJ1-5 and V is TRBV18; weak D call: TRBD1 (5 bases). Per germline, CDR1 KGHSH and CDR2 LQKENI. The CDR3 consists of 15 residues. V lost 4 bases and J 3 bases, leaving 13 bases between the germline ends.

This clonotype was counted a few times. The chain is built from TRBV20-1 and TRBJ2-5; perhaps TRBD2 as D (5 bases). Per the germline V gene, CDR1 is DFQATT and CDR2 is SNEGSKA (reference sequence). V was pared by 2 bases and J by 8 bases, with 27 bases between. The CDR3 has 17 residues. CDR3 DNA sequence: TGCAGTGCTAGAAAAAGCGGCCGGACTTATTCGAAAGCTACCCAGTACTTC. This codes for CSARKSGRTYSKATQYF.

V is TRBV27 and J is TRBJ2-7; D possibly uses TRBD1 or TRBD2 (6 bases each). Germline CDR1 MNHEY, CDR2 SMNVEV (reference sequence). V was clipped by 1 base and J by 2 bases, with 12 bases between them. The CDR3 length is 15 residues. CDR3 amino acids: CASSLYWRGTYEQYF. CDR3 sequence (DNA): TGTGCCAGCAGTTTATATTGGAGGGGGACCTACGAGCAGTACTTC.

The chain joins TRBV10-2 to TRBJ2-2; D is undetermined. Germline V gene lookup returns CDR1 WSHSY and CDR2 SAAADI. The CDR3 loop spans 16 amino acids. Trimming cost V 0 bases and J 0 bases, with 8 bases left between them. The DNA of the CDR3 is TGCGCCAGCAGTGAGTCTAGAAGACCGAACACCGGGGAGCTGTTTTTT. Protein product: CASSESRRPNTGELFF.

The chain joins TRBV12-3 or TRBV12-4 to TRBJ2-5; 15 bases line up with TRBD2. CDR3 size: 15 residues. V lost 5 bases and J lost 7; bases outside the gene matches: 5. Here the CDR3 reads CASSRTSGGAVTQYF. The CDR3, as DNA: TGTGCCAGCAGTCGGACTAGCGGGGGGGCCGTGACCCAGTACTTC.

V usage is TRBV3-1 and J usage is TRBJ2-2; no clear D. In germline, CDR1 is LGHDT, CDR2 YNNKEL (reference sequence). The CDR3 sequence is 15 residues long. The V end lost 2 bases, the J end lost 9 bases, and 16 bases lay between the germline ends. The CDR3 spells CASSQRDHVGRELFF. The CDR3 DNA reads TGTGCCAGCAGCCAACGCGACCATGTAGGCCGGGAGCTGTTTTTT.

This chain joins TRBV5-1 and TRBJ2-7, with 9 bases aligning to TRBD1. The CDR3 loop spans 15 amino acids. CDR1 and CDR2 (germline): SGHRS, YFSETQ. Trimming took 2 bases from V and 2 from J; bases not matched to a gene: 5. The CDR3 sequence is CASSFFRQGAYEQYF. In nucleotides, the CDR3 is TGCGCCAGCAGCTTTTTCAGACAGGGGGCCTACGAGCAGTACTTC. Filled out from reference TRBV5-1 and TRBJ2-7, the complete variable domain reads KAGVTQTPRYLIKTRGQQVTLSCSPISGHRSVSWYQQTPGQGLQFLFEYFSETQRNKGNFPGRFSGRQFSNSRSEMNVSTLELGDSALYLCASSFFRQGAYEQYFGPGTRLTVT.

This clonotype was counted only a few times. This chain links TRBV12-3 or TRBV12-4 with TRBJ2-1; TRBD2 matches 9 bases. The CDR3 has 15 amino acids. Germline trimming cut 5 bases from V and 9 bases from J; bases unmatched to any gene: 11. The CDR3 protein is CASSPWTSEYTEQFF. In nucleotides, the CDR3 is TGTGCCAGCAGTCCGTGGACTAGCGAATATACTGAGCAGTTCTTC.

The V and J genes are TRBV29-1 and TRBJ1-5; tentative D call: TRBD1 (5 bases). Trimming cost V 6 bases and J 4 bases, with 10 bases left between them. The length of the CDR3 is 12 residues. Germline V gives CDR1 SQVTM, CDR2 ANQGSEA. The CDR3 spells CSVGDGNQPQHF. The CDR3 bases are TGCAGCGTGGGGGACGGGAATCAGCCCCAGCATTTT. Based on the CDR3 plus reference TRBV29-1 and TRBJ1-5, the full variable domain is SAVISQKPSRDICQRGTSLTIQCQVDSQVTMMFWYRQQPGQSLTLIATANQGSEATYESGFVIDKFPISRPNLTFSTLTVSNMSPEDSSIYLCSVGDGNQPQHFGDGTRLSIL.

V usage is TRBV7-2 and J usage is TRBJ2-5; tentatively, D is TRBD2 (6 bases). CDR1 and CDR2 (germline): SGHTA, FQGNSA. V was clipped by 1 base and J by 3 bases, with 9 bases between them. This CDR3 region has 14 residues. The DNA for the CDR3 is TGTGCCAGCAGCTTAGGTCCGGGGGAAGAGACCCAGTACTTC. Translated: CASSLGPGEETQYF.

This clonotype showed up just a few times. This sequence joins TRBV20-1 and TRBJ1-2; no clear D. The germline gives CDR1 DFQATT, CDR2 SNEGSKA (reference sequence). Deletions cut 6 bases from V and 7 bases from J, with 21 bases between. This CDR3 has 14 amino acids. The DNA for the CDR3 is TGCAGTGCGCTCTCGGTCGAGGGTTCGGGTGGCTACACCTTC. It yields the protein CSALSVEGSGGYTF.

This clonotype has only a few counts. The rearrangement joins TRBV5-1 to TRBJ2-3; D not certain. Germline V gene sequence: CDR1 SGHRS, CDR2 YFSETQ. The ends were cut back, 0 bases at V and 3 bases at J, with 11 bases in the middle. This CDR3 is 15 amino acids long. CDR3 protein: CASSLASRVTDTQYF. DNA for the CDR3: TGCGCCAGCAGCTTGGCCTCAAGGGTTACAGATACGCAGTATTTT.

This clonotype was observed a handful of times. This chain connects TRBV5-1 to TRBJ2-7; D unclear. Trimming stripped 4 bases from V and 0 bases from J, with 11 bases between. This CDR3 comprises 14 residues. The germline V gene encodes CDR1 SGHRS and CDR2 YFSETQ. The CDR3 coding sequence is TGCGCCAGCAGCGGCCGGGTCGGCTCCTACGAGCAGTACTTC. Encoded protein: CASSGRVGSYEQYF.

The table lists this clonotype with a few counts. The chain couples TRBV20-1 to TRBJ2-1; a weak D match, TRBD1 (5 bases). The CDR3 extends over 13 amino acids. The germline V gene has CDR1 DFQATT and CDR2 SNEGSKA (reference sequence). Trimming took off 7 bases at V and 7 bases at J, with 17 bases between the two ends. The CDR3 coding sequence is TGCAGTGGTTGGCGCACAGCAGGGAATGAGCAGTTCTTC. Protein sequence: CSGWRTAGNEQFF.

This rearrangement joins TRBV10-3 to TRBJ1-1, with D maybe TRBD1 (5 bases). The CDR3 runs to 12 residues. Trimming pared 6 bases from V and 1 base from J, leaving 6 bases between. The germline gives CDR1 ENHRY, CDR2 SYGVKD. CDR3 loop: CAIRTENTEAFF. For the CDR3, the DNA is TGTGCCATCAGGACAGAGAACACTGAAGCTTTCTTT.

This clonotype has only a few counts. The chain combines TRBV6-6 with TRBJ2-2; D is ambiguous. The ends were cut back, 8 bases at V and 3 bases at J, with 10 bases in the middle. CDR1 is MNHNY, CDR2 SVGAGI, per germline (reference sequence). The CDR3 is 13 amino acids. Here the CDR3 reads CASEDGYTGELFF. CDR3 bases: TGTGCCAGCGAGGACGGATACACCGGGGAGCTGTTTTTT.

This clonotype was picked up a small number of times. V and J are TRBV6-1 and TRBJ2-2; D possibly corresponds to TRBD1 (6 bases). Per germline, CDR1 MNHNS and CDR2 SASEGT. V lost 6 bases to trimming and J lost 3 bases, with 11 bases between them. The CDR3 spans 14 residues. The DNA for the CDR3 is TGTGCCAGCAGCTCAGGGGTTTACACCGGGGAGCTGTTTTTT. The encoded protein is CASSSGVYTGELFF.

This clonotype was recorded many times. The chain couples TRBV9 to TRBJ2-5; TRBD1 is a possible D gene (6 bases). Trimming pared 0 bases from V and 3 bases from J, leaving 9 bases between. CDR3 length: 14 amino acids. Germline V gene sequence: CDR1 SGDLS, CDR2 YYNGEE. The DNA for the CDR3 is TGTGCCAGCAGCGTAGGGGGGCTGGAAGAGACCCAGTACTTC. Translating gives CASSVGGLEETQYF.

The chain joins TRBV10-3 to TRBJ2-1, with 9 positions matching TRBD1. In germline, CDR1 is ENHRY, CDR2 SYGVKD. This CDR3 has 13 residues. The V gene end was trimmed by 11 bases and the J gene end by 9 bases; junction bases not matched to a gene: 11. As DNA, the CDR3 is TGTGCCTCCAAGGGACAGGGCTTAGGTGAGCAGTTCTTC. This codes for CASKGQGLGEQFF.

V usage is TRBV7-8 and J usage is TRBJ2-7; 8 bases are shared with TRBD1. Germline CDR1 SGHVS, CDR2 FQNEAQ. The CDR3 totals 15 residues. Trimming cost V 2 bases and J 2 bases; bases outside gene matches: 5. The CDR3 bases are TGTGCCAGCAGCTTACGGACAGGGAGCCCCTACGAGCAGTACTTC. This sequence encodes CASSLRTGSPYEQYF. Variable domain in full (rest from reference TRBV7-8 and TRBJ2-7): GAGVSQSPRYKVAKRGQDVALRCDPISGHVSLFWYQQALGQGPEFLTYFQNEAQLDKSGLPSDRFFAERPEGSVSTLKIQRTQQEDSAVYLCASSLRTGSPYEQYFGPGTRLTVT.

The chain carries TRBV14 and TRBJ2-5, with D perhaps TRBD1 (5 bases). The CDR3 consists of 15 residues. Germline-derived CDR1 and CDR2 are SGHDN and FVKESK. Trimming left V 5 bases short and J 6 bases short, with 19 bases between. The CDR3 sequence is CASSLGASYAQTQYF. The DNA of the CDR3 is TGTGCCAGCAGCTTAGGGGCATCTTATGCCCAGACCCAGTACTTC.

This rearrangement joins TRBV4-2 to TRBJ2-3; the D gene is possibly TRBD1 (5 bases). Germline CDR1 reads LGHNA; CDR2 reads YNFKEQ. The CDR3 loop spans 17 amino acids. Trimming stripped 0 bases from V and 0 bases from J, with 13 bases between. CDR3 protein: CASSQEGALPSTDTQYF. Here the CDR3 DNA reads TGTGCCAGCAGCCAAGAAGGGGCCTTACCTAGCACAGATACGCAGTATTTT.

This clonotype was picked up a small number of times. V usage is TRBV5-1 and J usage is TRBJ2-1, with 8 bases that match TRBD2. Germline-derived CDR1 and CDR2 are SGHRS and YFSETQ. V trimming: 3 bases; J trimming: 6 bases; junction bases outside the gene matches: 11. The CDR3 is made up of 16 amino acids. CDR3 DNA: TGCGCCAGCAGCTCAGAGACTAGCGTTAGGGGCAATGAGCAGTTCTTC. Translated: CASSSETSVRGNEQFF.

The rearrangement uses TRBV5-1 and TRBJ2-2; tentative D call: TRBD1 (6 bases). The length of the CDR3 is 15 residues. Per the germline V gene, CDR1 is SGHRS and CDR2 is YFSETQ. Trimming shortened V by 0 bases and J by 6 bases, and 12 bases separated the two germline ends. In nucleotides, the CDR3 is TGCGCCAGCAGCTTGGCTCTGCAGGGGCCCGGGGAGCTGTTTTTT. It is translated as CASSLALQGPGELFF.